This T cell receptor beta chain was retrieved from a study of T cell responses to AZD1222 COVID-19 vaccine. TCRdb keeps only in-frame clones here, not all; method: immunoSEQ multiplex PCR. The sample shows about 140,000 clones, approximately 91% of them seen only once. The CDR3 contains 16 residues. The germline CDR1 and CDR2 sequences are MDHEN and SYDVKM. With 7 bases removed from V and 0 bases from J, the gap between germline ends came to 19 bases. As to this clone: The antigen is unknown.

Study observations and caveats: Seropositive at baseline were only 5 to 7 AZD1222 recipients. Clonal diversity was possibly underestimated, and white British individuals and females predominated among donors. Spike-specific TCR depth and breadth grew after two AZD1222 doses.

Sequences were derived from peripheral blood, sampled on day 0 of AZD1222 vaccination. This receptor was taken from an adult in good health. This rearrangement joins TRBV28 to TRBJ2-7, with D perhaps being TRBD1 or TRBD2 (5 bases each). The CDR3: CASTNVGPGSSYEQYF. The CDR3, as DNA: TGTGCCAGCACTAACGTAGGGCCAGGGAGCTCCTACGAGCAGTACTTC.